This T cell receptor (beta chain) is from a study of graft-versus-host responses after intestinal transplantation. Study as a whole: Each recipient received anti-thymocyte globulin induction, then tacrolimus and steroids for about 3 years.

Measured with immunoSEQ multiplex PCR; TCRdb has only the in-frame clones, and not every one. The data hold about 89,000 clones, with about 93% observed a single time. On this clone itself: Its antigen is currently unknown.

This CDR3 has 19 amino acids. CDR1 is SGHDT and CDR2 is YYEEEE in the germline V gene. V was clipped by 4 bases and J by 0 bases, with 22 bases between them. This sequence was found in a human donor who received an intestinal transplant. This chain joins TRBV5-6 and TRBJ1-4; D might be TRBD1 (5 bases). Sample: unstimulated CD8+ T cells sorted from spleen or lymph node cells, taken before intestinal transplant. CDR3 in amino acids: CASSQDVGGRGATNEKLFF. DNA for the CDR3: TGTGCCAGCAGCCAGGACGTAGGAGGGAGAGGGGCAACTAATGAAAAACTGTTTTTT.